This TCR beta chain came from a study of blood T cell repertoires in COVID-19 (TCRdb year 2020). About the study as a whole: The collaborator samples originated in the United States, Italy and Spain and spanned the acute and convalescent phases of COVID-19. Samples were obtained from the ongoing ImmuneRACE study (first 160 participants) and from about 1,300 subjects provided by 6 global collaborators. Nearly every sample came with metadata listing a de-identified subject ID, COVID-19 status, age in years and sex. The prospective study material was composed of cDNA or gDNA derived from T cells, B-cell-depleted T cells, or PBMCs. Deeply sampled blood TCRbeta repertoires from subjects exposed to, actively infected with, or recovered from COVID-19 were included in the dataset. The repertoires were made available in a free public database intended to serve as a resource for research on the immune response to SARS-CoV-2. Where available, HLA class I and class II types were obtained from metadata supplied by the sample provider rather than from assay-based typing.

TCRbeta CDR3 regions were amplified from genomic DNA by means of the immunoSEQ Assay, a bias-controlled multiplex PCR. The authors' analysis ran thus. Within the assay, amplification of reference gene primers was used to estimate how many nucleated cells each sample contained. Sequence reads were collapsed and filtered to measure the absolute abundance of every unique TCRbeta CDR3 rearrangement. For each sample, productive Simpson clonality was calculated by taking the square root of Simpson's diversity index across productive rearrangements. Not all clones reach the TCRdb copy of this immuneACCESS table, which keeps in-frame sequences only. Checked studies attribute under half of the gap to unresolved V genes and leave the rest unexplained. The DNA gave D and trimming, while V, J and clone size come from that table. The sample table contains around 280,000 clones; only one count was recorded for approximately 86% of them. Of the sample, about 4% is held by the ten largest clones.

The research as a whole found: The amount of clinical and demographic metadata varied by source and participant and was provided uncurated.

Collaborating institutions collected whole blood in K2EDTA tubes following their own protocols. For TCRbeta analysis, collaborator samples were shipped as frozen whole blood, as isolated PBMCs, or as DNA extracted from either sample type. Looking up the germline V gene (reference sequence) yields CDR1 PRHDT and CDR2 FYEKMQ. The CDR3 holds 17 amino acids from the cysteine to the phenylalanine. The sequence is cut down to CDR3 DNA, 51 bases in frame from base 1. V was cut back by 4 bases and J by 0 bases, leaving a gap of 17 bases between them. Note on this clone: The antigen it binds to is not known. Base qualities are not provided; no much larger clone lies one nucleotide away.

This sequence uses TRBV13 and TRBJ2-3; TRBD1 is a possible D gene, resting on 6 matching bases. Sequenced sample: peripheral blood. This clonotype was obtained from a woman in her fifties or sixties with active or convalescent COVID-19. The CDR3 has the sequence CASSSLLDRTSTDTQYF. The DNA sequence is as follows: TGTGCCAGCAGCTCCCTGCTGGACAGAACTAGCACAGATACGCAGTATTTT.